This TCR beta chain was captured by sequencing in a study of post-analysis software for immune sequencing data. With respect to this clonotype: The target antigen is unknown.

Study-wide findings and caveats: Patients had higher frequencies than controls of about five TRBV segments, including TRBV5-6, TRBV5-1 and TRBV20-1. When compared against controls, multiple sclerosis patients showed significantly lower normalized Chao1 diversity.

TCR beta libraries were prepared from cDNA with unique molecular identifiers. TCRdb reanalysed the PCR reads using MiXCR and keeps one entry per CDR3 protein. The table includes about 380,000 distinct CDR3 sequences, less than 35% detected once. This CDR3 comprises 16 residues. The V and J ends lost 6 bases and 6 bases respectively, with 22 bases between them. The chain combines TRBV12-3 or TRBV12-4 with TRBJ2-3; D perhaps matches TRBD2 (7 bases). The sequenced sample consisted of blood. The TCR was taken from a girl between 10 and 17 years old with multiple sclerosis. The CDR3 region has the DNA TGTGCCAGCAGATCCATCCCGGGGGGCCCCAGGGATACGCAGTATTTT. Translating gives CASRSIPGGPRDTQYF.